This TCR beta chain was observed in a study of post-analysis software for immune sequencing data. Of note for this clonotype: The antigen remains undetermined. A clone one base away is much larger, so this may be a read error.

Incorporated into the TCR beta cDNA libraries were unique molecular identifiers, which served to reduce PCR and sequencing biases. TCRdb fed the PCR reads into MiXCR, producing one record per CDR3 protein. The table records roughly 870,000 distinct CDR3 sequences, roughly half of them present only once. General study results and limits: Comparison of patients with controls showed a handful of TRBV segments more frequent in patients, TRBV5-6, TRBV5-1 and TRBV20-1 among them. Among multiple sclerosis patients, normalized Chao1 diversity was significantly below that of controls.

This CDR3 has 15 residues. Germline assignment: CDR1 DFQATT and CDR2 SNEGSKA (reference sequence). The rearrangement links TRBV20-1 to TRBJ2-1; the D is unclear. Judging by the DNA end, TRBJ2-7 fits better; the J call may be wrong. This TCR was recovered from a girl aged 10 to 17 with multiple sclerosis. The source material was blood. The CDR3 nucleotides read TGCAGTGCTAGACCCCGTTGGCGTTCCTACAATGAGCAGTACTTC. This encodes CSARPRWRSYNEQYF.